Shown below are 24 T cell receptor beta chains from a single sample sequenced in a study of blood T cell repertoires in COVID-19. Generated by immunoSEQ multiplex PCR, the TCRdb table keeps only in-frame clones and is missing some. The sample yields 91,000 or so clones, about 93% seen once. Specimen: peripheral blood. The receptors here all came from a woman aged 45-60 years in a cohort sampled during active COVID-19.

The chain is built from TRBV3-1 (or the pseudogene TRBV3-2) and TRBJ1-2, with D maybe TRBD1 (6 bases). CDR1 and CDR2 (germline): LGHDT, YNNKEL (reference sequence). Trimming took 5 bases from V and 6 from J, leaving 16 bases between them. This CDR3 contains 14 residues. Here the CDR3 DNA reads TGTGCCAGCAGCGAAACCGACAGGATGAATGGCTACACCTTC. It encodes CASSETDRMNGYTF.

This clone was counted only a few times. CDR3 in DNA: TGTGCCAGCAGCCGGGGGACTGCTTCACCCCTCCACTTT. Amino acid sequence: CASSRGTASPLHF. The chain recombines TRBV5-4 with TRBJ1-6; D might be TRBD1 (5 bases). This CDR3 comprises 13 residues. Germline-derived CDR1 and CDR2 are SGHNT and YYREEE (reference sequence). Trimming removed 4 bases at V and 9 bases at J, with 11 bases between.

CDR3 residues: CASSYIGQGTDTQYF. The CDR3 coding sequence is TGTGCCAGCAGTTACATTGGACAGGGGACAGATACGCAGTATTTT. The chain recombines TRBV6-5 with TRBJ2-3, with TRBD1 matching over 9 bases. Per germline, CDR1 MNHEY and CDR2 SVGAGI. V dropped 2 bases and J dropped 3; count of bases not matched to a gene: 3. This CDR3 spans 15 amino acids.

The rearrangement links TRBV11-3 to TRBJ1-4; perhaps TRBD1 as D (5 bases). The CDR3 consists of 18 residues. Germline lookup yields CDR1 SGHNT and CDR2 YENEEA. Trimming cost V 3 bases and J 6 bases, with 23 bases left between them. The CDR3 is CASSLDGRRGEEDEKLFF. The CDR3 DNA reads TGTGCCAGCAGCTTGGACGGGAGAAGGGGAGAGGAGGATGAAAAACTGTTTTTT.

The genes are TRBV9 and TRBJ2-3, with 7 bases identical to TRBD1. The CDR3 extends over 17 amino acids. Per the germline V gene, CDR1 is SGDLS and CDR2 is YYNGEE. V trimming: 0 bases; J trimming: 0 bases; junction bases outside the gene matches: 7. The CDR3 DNA sequence: TGTGCCAGCAGCGTAGACCCAGGACAGGCTAGCACAGATACGCAGTATTTT. As protein: CASSVDPGQASTDTQYF.

The chain has TRBV18 and TRBJ1-1, with 7 positions matching TRBD1. The CDR3 spans 16 residues. The germline V gene encodes CDR1 KGHSH and CDR2 LQKENI. The trim removed 2 bases at V and 7 bases at J, leaving 13 bases unmatched. The CDR3 sequence is CASSPDRAVGVGEAFF. CDR3 coding DNA: TGTGCCAGCTCACCAGACAGGGCGGTAGGCGTGGGTGAAGCTTTCTTT.

This clone was recorded a few times. V is TRBV30 and J is TRBJ2-5, with D possibly TRBD2 on 5 matching bases. V was shortened by 2 bases and J by 1 base, with 14 bases between the two germline ends. Germline V gene data show CDR1 as GTSNPN and CDR2 as SVGIG (reference sequence). The CDR3 consists of 15 residues. The CDR3 coding sequence is TGTGCCTGGAGTCCGCGAGGGCGCCTCCAAGAGACCCAGTACTTC. Its protein product is CAWSPRGRLQETQYF.

This chain links TRBV30 with TRBJ1-2, with D maybe TRBD1 (5 bases). CDR3 size: 13 residues. V was trimmed by 3 bases and J by 8 bases, leaving 16 bases between them. Germline-derived CDR1 and CDR2 are GTSNPN and SVGIG (reference sequence). The CDR3: CAWSPGLGRGYTF. The CDR3 DNA is TGTGCCTGGAGCCCAGGGCTAGGGCGAGGCTACACCTTC.

The chain uses TRBV28 and TRBJ2-1, with D possibly TRBD1 on 5 matching bases. The V gene lost 5 bases and the J gene lost 6 bases, with 14 bases spanning the gap. The CDR3 is made up of 14 amino acids. Looked up from germline, CDR1 is MDHEN and CDR2 is SYDVKM. CDR3 DNA sequence: TGTGCCAGCAGTCTAGGGGAAGTTCTCAATGAGCAGTTCTTC. Translation gives CASSLGEVLNEQFF. Using reference TRBV28 and TRBJ2-1 for the parts outside the CDR3, the full variable domain is DVKVTQSSRYLVKRTGEKVFLECVQDMDHENMFWYRQDPGLGLRLIYFSYDVKMKEKGDIPEGYSVSREKKERFSLILESASTNQTSMYLCASSLGEVLNEQFFGPGTRLTVL.

This clone was seen a few times. This chain connects TRBV2 to TRBJ2-1; 13 nucleotides agree with TRBD2. Germline V gene data show CDR1 as SNHLY and CDR2 as FYNNEI. The CDR3 has 16 amino acids. V was pared by 3 bases and J by 4 bases, with 3 bases of the junction left unmatched. DNA for the CDR3: TGTGCCAGCAGTGAGTGGACTAGCGGGGGATACAATGAGCAGTTCTTC. Translated: CASSEWTSGGYNEQFF.

J is TRBJ2-7 and V is TRBV2; 8 positions match TRBD2. Germline CDR1 and CDR2: SNHLY and FYNNEI. The CDR3 extends over 15 amino acids. Trimming removed 4 bases from V and 0 bases from J; junction bases left unmatched: 5. CDR3 sequence reads: CASSVGGGSSYEQYF. The CDR3 DNA reads as TGTGCCAGCAGTGTGGGCGGGGGGAGCTCCTACGAGCAGTACTTC. The full variable domain, with the rest looked up from reference TRBV2 and TRBJ2-7, is EPEVTQTPSHQVTQMGQEVILRCVPISNHLYFYWYRQILGQKVEFLVSFYNNEISEKSEIFDDQFSVERPDGSNFTLKIRSTKLEDSAMYFCASSVGGGSSYEQYFGPGTRLTVT.

The chain joins TRBV3-1 (or the pseudogene TRBV3-2) to TRBJ2-7, with 12 positions matching TRBD2. V was pared by 4 bases and J by 7 bases, with 17 bases of the junction left unmatched. Germline-derived CDR1 and CDR2 are LGHDT and YNNKEL (reference sequence). The CDR3 has 18 amino acids. This CDR3 reads CASSRRTGGLAGIWEQYF. As DNA, the CDR3 is TGTGCCAGCAGCCGACGGACCGGGGGACTAGCGGGCATTTGGGAGCAGTACTTC.

J is TRBJ1-1 and V is TRBV6-2 or TRBV6-3, with 10 bases aligning to TRBD1. CDR1 is MNHEY and CDR2 is SVGEGT in the germline V gene. J was trimmed by 1 base and V by 5 bases; bases with no gene match: 1. The CDR3 is 14 residues long. The CDR3 nucleotides are TGTGCCAGCAGTGACAGGGGGCGGAACACTGAAGCTTTCTTT. Translated, it gives CASSDRGRNTEAFF.

The J gene is TRBJ1-1, the V gene TRBV19, with TRBD1 matching 7 bases. The trim removed 8 bases at V and 4 bases at J, leaving 10 bases unmatched. CDR1 LNHDA and CDR2 SQIVND come from the germline V gene (reference sequence). The CDR3 consists of 14 residues. The CDR3 region is CASHGRGWVTEAFF. The CDR3 DNA is TGTGCCAGTCACGGCAGGGGGTGGGTCACTGAAGCTTTCTTT. Full variable domain (rest looked up from reference TRBV19 and TRBJ1-1): DGGITQSPKYLFRKEGQNVTLSCEQNLNHDAMYWYRQDPGQGLRLIYYSQIVNDFQKGDIAEGYSVSREKKESFPLTVTSAQKNPTAFYLCASHGRGWVTEAFFGQGTRLTVV.

This clone was seen a few times. The rearrangement links TRBV2 to TRBJ2-2, with D possibly matching TRBD1 (5 bases). Trimming pared 2 bases from V and 3 bases from J, leaving 10 bases between. The germline V gene has CDR1 SNHLY and CDR2 FYNNEI. The CDR3 loop spans 15 amino acids. The CDR3 nucleotides are TGTGCCAGCAGTGAAAAGGGCAGGGACACCGGGGAGCTGTTTTTT. Its protein product is CASSEKGRDTGELFF. Combining the CDR3 with reference TRBV2 and TRBJ2-2 gives the whole variable domain EPEVTQTPSHQVTQMGQEVILRCVPISNHLYFYWYRQILGQKVEFLVSFYNNEISEKSEIFDDQFSVERPDGSNFTLKIRSTKLEDSAMYFCASSEKGRDTGELFFGEGSRLTVL.

The rearrangement uses TRBV6-5 and TRBJ1-1, with D maybe TRBD1 (5 bases). V was clipped by 1 base and J by 6 bases, with 18 bases between them. Germline-derived CDR1 and CDR2 are MNHEY and SVGAGI. CDR3 size: 16 residues. DNA for the CDR3: TGTGCCAGCAGTTACTTGTCGGACATGGGGTCACCTGAAGCTTTCTTT. It specifies CASSYLSDMGSPEAFF.

The V and J genes are TRBV3-1 (or the pseudogene TRBV3-2) and TRBJ1-3, with TRBD1 as a possible D gene (5 bases). This CDR3 region has 15 residues. V was shortened by 2 bases and J by 0 bases, with 8 bases between the two germline ends. CDR1 and CDR2 from the germline V gene are LGHDT and YNNKEL (reference sequence). As DNA, the CDR3 is TGTGCCAGCAGCCAAACAAGGGGCTCTGGAAACACCATATATTTT. Its translation is CASSQTRGSGNTIYF.

The rearrangement uses TRBV6-5 and TRBJ2-3; 8 bases line up with TRBD1. The junction had 0 bases not matched to a gene; V was cut back by 0 bases and J by 4 bases. The germline V gene has CDR1 MNHEY and CDR2 SVGAGI. This CDR3 contains 14 residues. Here the CDR3 reads CASSYSTGADTQYF. CDR3 DNA sequence: TGTGCCAGCAGTTACTCGACAGGGGCAGATACGCAGTATTTT.

The sample holds a few counts of this clone. The DNA of the CDR3 is TGTGCCAGCAGCTTACCCTGGGGACTAGCGGGGGGCCCCTCGTCGAACGAGCAGTACTTC. Protein product: CASSLPWGLAGGPSSNEQYF. V usage is TRBV11-3 and J usage is TRBJ2-7; 15 bases fit TRBD2. Germline CDR1 is SGHNT and CDR2 is YENEEA. V was clipped by 2 bases and J by 5 bases; unmatched bases: 16. The CDR3 has 20 residues.

The rearrangement uses TRBV3-1 (or the pseudogene TRBV3-2) and TRBJ2-7; D call uncertain. Germline lookup yields CDR1 LGHDT and CDR2 YNNKEL (reference sequence). Between the trimmed V and J ends, which lost 0 bases and 1 base, there was a span of 10 bases. The CDR3 has 15 residues. The DNA for the CDR3 is TGTGCCAGCAGCCAAGACACGGTCCCTTCCTACGAGCAGTACTTC. Residues: CASSQDTVPSYEQYF.

The rearrangement joins TRBV3-1 (or the pseudogene TRBV3-2) to TRBJ2-1, with TRBD2 matching 14 bases. Germline V gives CDR1 LGHDT, CDR2 YNNKEL (reference sequence). CDR3 length: 15 residues. V gave up 7 bases and J gave up 8 bases; unmatched junction bases: 7. The CDR3 nucleotides are TGTGCCAGCAACGGACTAGCGGGAGGACGGGATGAGCAGTTCTTC. Protein product: CASNGLAGGRDEQFF.

This chain uses TRBV28 with TRBJ1-5, with TRBD1 as a possible D gene (6 bases). This CDR3 comprises 16 residues. The V end lost 6 bases, the J end lost 3 bases, and 18 bases lay between the germline ends. Germline CDR1 MDHEN, CDR2 SYDVKM. CDR3 coding DNA: TGTGCCAGCAGCGGGGGGGGCCTTTCCGTCAATCAGCCCCAGCATTTT. Translation: CASSGGGLSVNQPQHF.

The genes are TRBV21-1 and TRBJ1-2. TRBV21-1 is a pseudogene. The CDR3 length is 17 residues. The CDR3 bases are TGTGCCAGCAGCGGCGAGGGTGTGGAGGCCTCCAACTATGGCTACACCTTC. Translated: CASSGEGVEASNYGYTF.

V is TRBV4-2 and J is TRBJ2-1; no definite D call. CDR3 length: 15 amino acids. The germline gives CDR1 LGHNA, CDR2 YNFKEQ. V dropped 4 bases and J dropped 5 bases, with 15 bases sitting between them. Here the CDR3 reads CASSPGWAENNEQFF. CDR3 nucleotides: TGTGCCAGCAGCCCCGGTTGGGCCGAGAACAATGAGCAGTTCTTC.